These 3 T cell receptor beta chains share one sample of origin, sequenced in a study of response to subunit inactivated influenza vaccine. MiXCR, applied by TCRdb to the RT-PCR reads, yields one record per CDR3 protein. Of roughly 520,000 distinct CDR3 sequences in the sample, 25% were seen once. The starting material was CD4+ T cells sorted from PBMCs, obtained 4 to 6 days after vaccination. These receptors all come from a man in his fifties who received an inactivated influenza vaccine.

This rearrangement joins TRBV7-3 to TRBJ1-1; D gene uncertain. Germline CDR1 SGHTA, CDR2 FQGTGA. The CDR3 runs to 14 residues. Trimming pared 0 bases from V and 6 bases from J, leaving 11 bases between. The CDR3 region has the DNA TGTGCCAGCAGCTTAACGTACCGTGACTCTGAAGCTTTCTTT. It codes for CASSLTYRDSEAFF.

The CDR3 nucleotides are TGCGCCAGCAGCTTAGTCCGGGACCCAATGCGTTCACCCCTCCACTTT. Translation: CASSLVRDPMRSPLHF. The chain links TRBV10-2 to TRBJ1-6; D is possibly TRBD1 (5 bases). Germline CDR1 is WSHSY and CDR2 is SAAADI. The V end was cut by 6 bases, the J end by 9 bases, with 21 bases between. The CDR3 has 16 amino acids.

This clonotype was counted between two and nine times. The chain combines TRBV5-1 with TRBJ2-3, with TRBD2 as a possible D gene (6 bases). Deletions cut 0 bases from V and 3 bases from J, with 17 bases between. Germline V lookup: CDR1 SGHRS, CDR2 YFSETQ. CDR3 length equals 17 residues. The CDR3 region is CASSLARVGGGTDTQYF. CDR3 in DNA: TGCGCCAGCAGCTTGGCGAGAGTCGGGGGAGGAACAGATACGCAGTATTTT.